This TCR beta chain was captured by sequencing in a study of control samples from healthy donors and cancer patients. V shed 5 bases, J shed 6 bases, and the junction held 7 bases outside the gene matches. This CDR3 is built from 15 residues. Germline V gene sequence: CDR1 MNHEY, CDR2 SVGAGI. Sequencing used immunoSEQ multiplex PCR; TCRdb keeps in-frame clones, though not all of them. The sample has roughly 170,000 clones, approximately 92% seen once. The sequenced material came from blood. The receptor's source is a man younger than 35 in good health. This chain joins TRBV6-5 and TRBJ2-2, with 9 bases lining up with TRBD1. This chain's CDR3 is CASSPHRGRPGELFF. The CDR3 coding sequence is TGTGCCAGCAGTCCCCACAGGGGGCGCCCCGGGGAGCTGTTTTTT.